These T cell receptor beta chains were read from a single sample in a study of T cells in Graves' hyperthyroidism and ophthalmopathy. TCRdb fed the multiplex PCR reads into MiXCR, producing one record per CDR3 protein. The sample lists about 330,000 distinct CDR3 sequences; approximately 15% were seen once. What was sequenced was blood. These receptors all stem from a woman in her forties with Graves' ophthalmopathy. CDR3s include the opening cysteine and the closing phenylalanine or tryptophan. Fields, in order: clone size, V gene, D gene, J gene, CDR3 DNA, CDR3 protein. The D gene is left open where the match is weak. Clone size is stated in some rows and not others, as once, few, many or a class when expanded.

many	TRBV11-2	NA	TRBJ2-5	TGTGCCAGCAGCTTAGGGGGTCGGCTAGTAGAGACCCAGTACTTC	CASSLGGRLVETQYF
many	TRBV28	TRBD2	TRBJ2-7	TGTGCCAGCACCTGGACTAGCGGGAGCTACGAGCAGTACTTC	CASTWTSGSYEQYF
many	TRBV25-1	NA	TRBJ2-7	TGTGCCAGCAGTACTCAACTACAGGGGCAGTACTTC	CASSTQLQGQYF
many	TRBV27	NA	TRBJ2-4	TGTGCCAGCAGTTTTGCGGCCAAAAACATTCAGTACTTC	CASSFAAKNIQYF
many	TRBV12-3/TRBV12-4	TRBD1	TRBJ2-5	TGTGCCAGCAGTCAACCGGACAGGGGACCCTGGACGGAGACCCAGTACTTC	CASSQPDRGPWTETQYF
NA	TRBV7-9	NA	TRBJ1-4	TGTGCCAGCAGCACAAGCGGACTTAATGAAAAACTGTTTTTT	CASSTSGLNEKLFF
NA	TRBV20-1	NA	TRBJ1-6	TGCAGTGCTAGAGATCTCCGGCGGAACTCACCCCTCCACTTT	CSARDLRRNSPLHF
many	TRBV19	NA	TRBJ1-2	TGTGCCAGTAGTATTCGCACCGCTAACTATGGCTACACCTTC	CASSIRTANYGYTF
many	TRBV19	TRBD1	TRBJ1-5	TGTGCCAGTAGTATTAGGGGACAGGGTTTTAATCAGCCCCAGCATTTT	CASSIRGQGFNQPQHF
NA	TRBV3-1	NA	TRBJ1-5	TGTGCCAGCAGCCAAGGGACCACGGGGGGACATCAGCCCCAGCATTTT	CASSQGTTGGHQPQHF
many	TRBV15	TRBD2	TRBJ2-1	TGTGCCACCAGCAGAGATCCGACGGGGGGGAGTAATGAGCAGTTCTTC	CATSRDPTGGSNEQFF
NA	TRBV7-2	NA	TRBJ2-5	TGTGCCAGCAGCCCGCGACCAGCGGTCCAAGAGACCCAGTACTTC	CASSPRPAVQETQYF
NA	TRBV6-5	NA	TRBJ1-1	TGTGCCAGCAGTTACCCCCAGGGGCCGGTGAACACTGAAGCTTTCTTT	CASSYPQGPVNTEAFF
many	TRBV10-3	NA	TRBJ2-7	TGTGCCATCAGTGATAGTGGGACCCCAGCCTACGAGCAGTACTTC	CAISDSGTPAYEQYF
many	TRBV11-2	NA	TRBJ2-7	TGTGCCAGCAGCTTAGGACCAGTTCGCGAGCAGTACTTC	CASSLGPVREQYF
NA	TRBV11-3	TRBD2	TRBJ2-7	TGTGCCAGCAGCTCAACCGGGACTAGCGGGAGCGGTGAGGAGCAGTACTTC	CASSSTGTSGSGEEQYF
NA	TRBV28	NA	TRBJ1-2	TGTGCCAGCACCGCTGGGGAGCGGCCTTATGGCTACACCTTC	CASTAGERPYGYTF
many	TRBV28	NA	TRBJ2-7	TGTGCCAGCAAACGGGACGGGATTTCCTACGAGCAGTACTTC	CASKRDGISYEQYF
few	TRBV5-5	NA	TRBJ2-7	TGTGCCAGCAGCTTTGAGCAGACCCACGAGCAGTACTTC	CASSFEQTHEQYF
many	TRBV7-9	NA	TRBJ2-7	TGTGCCAGCAGCGACCTCTACGAGCAGTACTTC	CASSDLYEQYF